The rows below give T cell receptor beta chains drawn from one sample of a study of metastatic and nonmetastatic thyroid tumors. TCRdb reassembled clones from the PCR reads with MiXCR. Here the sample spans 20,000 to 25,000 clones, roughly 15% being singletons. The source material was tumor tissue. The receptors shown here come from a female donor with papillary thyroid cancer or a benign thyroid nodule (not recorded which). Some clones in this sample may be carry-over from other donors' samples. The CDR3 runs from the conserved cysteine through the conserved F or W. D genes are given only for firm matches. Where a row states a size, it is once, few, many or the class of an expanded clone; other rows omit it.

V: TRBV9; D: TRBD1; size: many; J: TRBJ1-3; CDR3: CASSRAGGTSGNTIYF; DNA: TGTGCCAGCAGCCGTGCAGGGGGCACTTCTGGAAACACCATATATTTT
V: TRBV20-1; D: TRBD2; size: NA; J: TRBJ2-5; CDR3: CSATFLRSGRPLQETQYF; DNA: TGCAGTGCTACCTTCCTACGTAGCGGGAGGCCTCTCCAAGAGACCCAGTACTTC
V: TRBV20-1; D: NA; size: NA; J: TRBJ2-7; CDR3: CSARDGSAYEQYF; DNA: TGCAGTGCTAGAGATGGTAGCGCTTACGAGCAGTACTTC
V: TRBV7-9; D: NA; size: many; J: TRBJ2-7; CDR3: CAWADTTYEQYF; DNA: TGTGCCTGGGCCGACACTACCTACGAGCAGTACTTC
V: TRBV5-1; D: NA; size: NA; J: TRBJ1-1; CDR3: CASSSPAVSEAFF; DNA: TGCGCCAGCAGCTCTCCTGCAGTCTCTGAAGCTTTCTTT
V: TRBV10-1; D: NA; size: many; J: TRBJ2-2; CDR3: CASGGTGELFF; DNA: TGCGCCAGCGGCGGGACCGGGGAGCTGTTTTTT
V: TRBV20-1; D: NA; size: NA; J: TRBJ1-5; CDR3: CSAAKSAGRQPQHF; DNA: TGCAGTGCCGCCAAATCTGCAGGGAGGCAGCCCCAGCATTTT
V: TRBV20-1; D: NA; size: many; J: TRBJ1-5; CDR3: CSARDGSRGRDSNQPQHF; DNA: TGCAGTGCTAGAGATGGGTCCAGGGGCCGGGATAGCAATCAGCCCCAGCATTTT
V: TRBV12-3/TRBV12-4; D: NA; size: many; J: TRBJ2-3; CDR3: CASSSRGTDTQYF; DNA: TGTGCCAGCAGTAGCCGGGGCACAGATACGCAGTATTTT
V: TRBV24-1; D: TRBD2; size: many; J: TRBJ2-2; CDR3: CATSDRTSGGAGELFF; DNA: TGTGCCACCAGTGATCGGACTAGCGGGGGTGCCGGGGAGCTGTTTTTT
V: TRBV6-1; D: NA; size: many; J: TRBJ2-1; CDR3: CASSELKAIEQFF; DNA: TGTGCCAGCAGTGAGTTGAAGGCTATTGAGCAGTTCTTC
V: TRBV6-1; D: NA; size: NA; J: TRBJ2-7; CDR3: CASSTTWEHYF; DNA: TGTGCCAGCAGTACGACATGGGAGCACTACTTC
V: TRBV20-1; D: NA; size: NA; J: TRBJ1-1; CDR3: CSAREFEQQGSEAFF; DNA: TGCAGTGCTAGAGAATTTGAGCAGCAGGGCTCAGAAGCTTTCTTT
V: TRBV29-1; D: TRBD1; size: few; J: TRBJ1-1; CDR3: CSVGQGVNTQAFF; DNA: TGCAGCGTCGGACAGGGCGTAAACACTCAAGCTTTCTTT
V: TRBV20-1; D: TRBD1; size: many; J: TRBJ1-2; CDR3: CSARDGTGRRGYTF; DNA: TGCAGTGCTAGAGACGGGACAGGGCGGCGAGGCTACACCTTC
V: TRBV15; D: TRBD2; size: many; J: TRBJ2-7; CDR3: CATSRLAGGLAHEQYF; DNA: TGTGCCACCAGCAGACTAGCGGGAGGGCTAGCCCACGAGCAGTACTTC
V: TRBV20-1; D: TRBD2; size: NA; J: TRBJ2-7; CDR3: CSARAGGPKVREQYF; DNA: TGCAGTGCTAGAGCGGGGGGTCCTAAAGTCCGCGAGCAGTACTTC
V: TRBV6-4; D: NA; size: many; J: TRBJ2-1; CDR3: CASSVQPTGTEQFF; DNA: TGTGCCAGCAGTGTTCAACCTACAGGGACCGAGCAGTTCTTC
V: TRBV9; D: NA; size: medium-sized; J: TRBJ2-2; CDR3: CASSPSSSWNTGELFF; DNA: TGTGCCAGCAGCCCATCGTCCAGCTGGAACACCGGGGAGCTGTTTTTT
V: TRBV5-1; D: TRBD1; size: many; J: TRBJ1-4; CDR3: CASSPWGTGVEKLFF; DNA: TGCGCCAGCAGCCCTTGGGGAACAGGGGTTGAAAAACTGTTTTTT
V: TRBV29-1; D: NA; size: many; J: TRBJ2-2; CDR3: CSPGGFDTGELFF; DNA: TGCAGCCCTGGGGGGTTCGACACCGGGGAGCTGTTTTTT
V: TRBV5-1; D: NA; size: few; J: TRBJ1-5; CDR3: CASSPEPRNQPQHF; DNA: TGCGCCAGCAGCCCCGAACCCCGGAATCAGCCCCAGCATTTT
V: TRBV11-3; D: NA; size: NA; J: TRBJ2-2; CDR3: CASSLQNTGELFF; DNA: TGTGCCAGCAGCTTACAGAACACCGGGGAGCTGTTTTTT
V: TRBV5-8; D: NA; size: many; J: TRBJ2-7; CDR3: CASSLGDKREQYF; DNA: TGTGCCAGCAGCCTGGGTGATAAAAGAGAGCAGTACTTC
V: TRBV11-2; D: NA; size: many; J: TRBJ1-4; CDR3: CASTDTATNEKLFF; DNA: TGTGCCAGCACCGATACAGCAACTAATGAAAAACTGTTTTTT
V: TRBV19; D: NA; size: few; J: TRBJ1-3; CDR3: CASSPRRSQSGNTIYF; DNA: TGTGCCAGTAGTCCGCGGAGGTCGCAATCTGGAAACACCATATATTTT
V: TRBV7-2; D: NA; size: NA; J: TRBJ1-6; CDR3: CASSLTSPLHF; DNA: TGTGCCAGCAGCTTAACGTCACCCCTCCACTTT